The 3 T cell receptor beta chains below all came from one sample that was sequenced in a study of cytomegalovirus exposure and HLA in healthy donors. Primers: 60 Vbeta forward and 13 Jbeta reverse. Sequenced by immunoSEQ multiplex PCR; TCRdb stores in-frame clones only, minus some. The table includes 160,000 or so clones, roughly 80% detected once. The sample consisted of PBMCs. All receptors derive from a man aged 25-45 years in good health and CMV-seropositive.

The chain combines TRBV5-6 with TRBJ2-1, with D possibly being TRBD1 (5 bases). The CDR3 is made up of 13 amino acids. In germline, CDR1 is SGHDT, CDR2 YYEEEE. The V gene lost 3 bases and the J gene lost 11 bases, with 15 bases spanning the gap. CDR3 loop: CASSSGGANQQFF. CDR3 bases: TGTGCCAGCAGCTCTGGTGGGGCCAACCAGCAGTTCTTC. Complete variable domain (other parts from reference TRBV5-6 and TRBJ2-1): DAGVTQSPTHLIKTRGQQVTLRCSPKSGHDTVSWYQQALGQGPQFIFQYYEEEERQRGNFPDRFSGHQFPNYSSELNVNALLLGDSALYLCASSSGGANQQFFGPGTRLTVL.

The rearrangement uses TRBV5-1 and TRBJ1-1, with 7 bases aligning to TRBD1. The germline V gene encodes CDR1 SGHRS and CDR2 YFSETQ. V was clipped by 4 bases and J by 0 bases; unmatched bases: 9. The CDR3 consists of 16 residues. CDR3 protein: CASSTRDSSMNTEAFF. CDR3 nucleotides: TGCGCCAGCAGCACCCGGGACAGCTCAATGAACACTGAAGCTTTCTTT.

The gene calls are TRBV29-1 and TRBJ1-3; D gene uncertain. This CDR3 contains 13 residues. Germline CDR1 and CDR2: SQVTM and ANQGSEA. Trimming stripped 7 bases from V and 1 base from J, with 11 bases between. The CDR3, as DNA: TGCAGCGCAGTATCAATATCTGGAAACACCATATATTTT. Translated, it gives CSAVSISGNTIYF.